The clone carrying this T cell receptor (beta chain) was counted once. The data belong to a study of blood T cell repertoires in COVID-19. Authors' methods: Reference gene primer amplification gave estimated nucleated cell counts. Sequencing was performed with immunoSEQ multiplex PCR; in TCRdb, only in-frame clones are kept and a portion is missing. Clone size and V and J calls were adopted from that table, with D and trimming inferred from the DNA. The sample consists of about 270,000 clones, more than 80% of them appearing once. Trimming pared 6 bases from V and 8 bases from J, leaving 19 bases between. Germline CDR1 reads LNHDA; CDR2 reads SQIVND (reference sequence). The CDR3 is 14 amino acids.

The V call is TRBV19, the J call TRBJ1-2; D may be TRBD1 (5 bases). The origin of this receptor is a woman aged 18-30 years who had recovered from COVID-19. The sequenced sample was PBMCs or T cells enriched from blood (not recorded which). The CDR3 DNA reads TGTGCCAGTAGCCAGGGCAGGCCCCCCATCGGCTACACCTTC. It codes for CASSQGRPPIGYTF.